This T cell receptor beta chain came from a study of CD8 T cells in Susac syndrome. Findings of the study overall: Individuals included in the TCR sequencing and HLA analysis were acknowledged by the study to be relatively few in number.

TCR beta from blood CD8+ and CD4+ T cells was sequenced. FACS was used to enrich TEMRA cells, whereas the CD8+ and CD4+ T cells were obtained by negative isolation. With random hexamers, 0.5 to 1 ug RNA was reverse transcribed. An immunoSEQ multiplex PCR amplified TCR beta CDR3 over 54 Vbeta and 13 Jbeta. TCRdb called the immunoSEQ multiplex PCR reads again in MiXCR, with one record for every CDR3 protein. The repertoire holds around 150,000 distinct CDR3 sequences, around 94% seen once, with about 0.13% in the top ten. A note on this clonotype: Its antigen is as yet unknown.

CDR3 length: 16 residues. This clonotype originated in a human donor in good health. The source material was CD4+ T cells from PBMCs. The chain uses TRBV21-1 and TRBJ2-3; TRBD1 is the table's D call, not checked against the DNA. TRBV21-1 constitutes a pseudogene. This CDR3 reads CASSTPVGDSTDTQYF. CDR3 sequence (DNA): TGTGCCAGCAGCACCCCGGTGGGAGATAGCACAGATACGCAGTATTTT.